This TCR beta chain was recovered during a study of beta chain features in type 1 diabetes. Sorting gave populations that all exceeded 98% purity. V was cut by 6 bases and J by 5 bases, with 20 bases left in between. The CDR3 totals 15 residues. Looked up from germline, CDR1 is KGHSH and CDR2 is LQKENI. General study points: VDJ junctions from patients with type 1 diabetes contained fewer insertions and more deletions. It was among patients, rather than healthy donors, that naive, central memory and Treg TCRB repertoires appeared more similar.

Sequencing targeted expressed TCRB transcripts, as all isolated RNA had been reverse transcribed. Profiled with immunoSEQ multiplex PCR; TCRdb holds only in-frame clones, not every one. Of some 270,000 clones detected, 11% to 15% appear once; the ten largest clones hold roughly 0.028%. This clone was seen only a few times. Antigen: not known. The sequenced sample was naive CD4+ T cells from blood. The V and J genes are TRBV18 and TRBJ2-7; weak D call: TRBD1 (5 bases). The sequence was collected from a woman aged 40 to 50 in good health. CDR3 residues: CASSPTVGRVNEQYF. The CDR3 DNA is TGTGCCAGCTCCCCTACTGTTGGCAGGGTCAACGAGCAGTACTTC.